The 27 T cell receptor beta chains in this list originate from one sample, sequenced in a study of human CD8 memory T cell subsets. UMI-labeled 5' RACE was the method by which TCR beta libraries were made. TCRdb reprocessed the 5' RACE reads, with one entry per CDR3 protein and no DNA. Its table lists roughly 17,000 distinct CDR3 sequences. What was sequenced was CD8+ stem-like memory T cells (TSCM and TCM) sorted from PBMCs. Noted subset: stem-like memory CD8 T cells (TSTEM), CCR7+ PD-1- TIGIT-. These receptors came from a human donor in good health.

The CDR3 here is CASSIAGVYNEQFF. The chain links TRBV19 to TRBJ2-1; TCRdb gives TRBD1 as the D gene, but with no DNA this cannot be confirmed. Per the germline V gene, CDR1 is LNHDA and CDR2 is SQIVND (reference sequence). The CDR3 consists of 14 residues.

The chain links TRBV6-2 or TRBV6-3 to TRBJ2-2. The CDR3 loop spans 14 amino acids. Per germline, CDR1 MNHEY and CDR2 SVGEGT. CDR3 region: CASSYSGRHRELFF.

This clonotype is called medium-sized based on its frequency. V gene TRBV15 combines with J gene TRBJ2-5. This CDR3 has 13 residues. Per germline, CDR1 LNHNV and CDR2 YYDKDF (reference sequence). CDR3 region: CATSRDRGETQYF.

The chain carries TRBV15 and TRBJ2-1; TCRdb's D call, TRBD1, is unchecked because there is no DNA. This CDR3 has 15 amino acids. Looked up from germline, CDR1 is LNHNV and CDR2 is YYDKDF (reference sequence). CDR3 in amino acids: CATSKFGGRHNEQFF.

The chain recombines TRBV19 with TRBJ2-3; as DNA is missing, the TRBD2 call by TCRdb cannot be tested. In germline, CDR1 is LNHDA, CDR2 SQIVND (reference sequence). CDR3 size: 15 residues. CDR3 sequence: CASGLAGEVADTQYF.

CDR3: CASEGGNQPQHF. This chain uses TRBV7-9 with TRBJ1-5; the D gene TCRdb calls, TRBD1, cannot be checked with no DNA. The CDR3 runs to 12 residues. In germline, CDR1 is SEHNR, CDR2 FQNEAQ (reference sequence).

This chain uses TRBV7-2 with TRBJ2-3. This CDR3 region has 14 residues. Germline loops: CDR1 SGHTA, CDR2 FQGNSA. The CDR3: CASSSYVSTDTQYF. Drawing the rest from reference TRBV7-2 and TRBJ2-3, the complete variable domain is GAGVSQSPSNKVTEKGKDVELRCDPISGHTALYWYRQSLGQGLEFLIYFQGNSAPDKSGLPSDRFSAERTGGSVSTLTIQRTQQEDSAVYLCASSSYVSTDTQYFGPGTRLTVL.

The chain carries TRBV27 and TRBJ1-1; absent DNA, TCRdb's TRBD1 call cannot be checked. The CDR3 is 15 residues long. Germline values: CDR1 MNHEY, CDR2 SMNVEV (reference sequence). The CDR3 protein is CASSLIQGLVTEAFF.

The chain carries TRBV7-9 and TRBJ2-5; TCRdb calls TRBD2, which cannot be checked without DNA. The germline V gene has CDR1 SEHNR and CDR2 FQNEAQ (reference sequence). The CDR3 runs 15 residues. The CDR3 here is CASSLRSGAKETQYF.

This clonotype is identified as medium-sized from frequency. The V gene is TRBV19, the J gene TRBJ2-1. Germline V gene data show CDR1 as LNHDA and CDR2 as SQIVND (reference sequence). This CDR3 is built from 12 residues. The CDR3 region is CASSIPYNEQFF.

V gene TRBV6-2 or TRBV6-3 combines with J gene TRBJ2-1. The CDR3 extends over 13 amino acids. The germline gives CDR1 MNHEY, CDR2 SVGEGT. The CDR3 sequence: CASSYYLGREQFF.

The gene calls are TRBV7-9 and TRBJ2-7; TCRdb returns TRBD1, unconfirmable since there is no DNA. CDR3 size: 13 residues. CDR1 and CDR2 from the germline V gene are SEHNR and FQNEAQ (reference sequence). CDR3 amino acids: CASSLNRVYEQYF.

This sequence joins TRBV6-1 and TRBJ1-2. This CDR3 has 13 amino acids. The germline gives CDR1 MNHNS, CDR2 SASEGT. The CDR3 sequence: CATDATNAYGYTF.

The chain has TRBV6-1 and TRBJ2-1; lacking DNA, the TRBD1 call made by TCRdb goes unchecked. Germline CDR1 is MNHNS and CDR2 is SASEGT. This CDR3 region has 17 residues. This CDR3 reads CASSDDWDRGIYNEQFF.

The CDR3 sequence: CASSGGVGEETQYF. This chain links TRBV28 with TRBJ2-5; TCRdb designates TRBD1, a call that cannot be tested without DNA. CDR1 is MDHEN and CDR2 is SYDVKM in the germline V gene. The CDR3 contains 14 residues.

V usage is TRBV20-1 and J usage is TRBJ2-7; the TCRdb call, TRBD2, lacks DNA for checking. CDR1 is DFQATT, CDR2 SNEGSKA, per germline (reference sequence). The CDR3 runs to 12 residues. The CDR3 loop is CSASTGTDEQYF.

The V gene is TRBV27, the J gene TRBJ2-3; absent DNA, TCRdb's TRBD2 call cannot be checked. The germline gives CDR1 MNHEY, CDR2 SMNVEV (reference sequence). The CDR3 consists of 15 residues. The CDR3 sequence: CASSLYSGGASTQYF.

The chain carries TRBV4-3 and TRBJ2-5; no DNA is available, so the TRBD1 call from TCRdb remains unchecked. This CDR3 spans 15 amino acids. CDR1 is LGHNA and CDR2 is YSLEER in the germline V gene. CDR3 residues: CASSPTTSGWETQYF.

This CDR3 reads CASSLDPQGSTEAFF. The chain is built from TRBV4-2 and TRBJ1-1; TCRdb designates TRBD1, a call that cannot be tested without DNA. The CDR3 runs 15 residues. The V gene's germline CDR1 is LGHNA and CDR2 YNFKEQ.

V gene TRBV7-9 combines with J gene TRBJ2-7; no DNA is available, so the TRBD2 call from TCRdb remains unchecked. Germline lookup yields CDR1 SEHNR and CDR2 FQNEAQ (reference sequence). The CDR3 sequence is 14 residues long. The CDR3 spells CASSSTSGRREQYF. Full variable domain (outside the CDR3, taken from reference TRBV7-9 and TRBJ2-7): DTGVSQNPRHKITKRGQNVTFRCDPISEHNRLYWYRQTLGQGPEFLTYFQNEAQLEKSRLLSDRFSAERPKGSFSTLEIQRTEQGDSAMYLCASSSTSGRREQYFGPGTRLTVT.

This chain connects TRBV6-5 to TRBJ2-5; the D call from TCRdb, TRBD2, cannot be confirmed without DNA. Germline CDR1 MNHEY, CDR2 SVGAGI. The CDR3 is 16 residues long. The CDR3 sequence: CASSPPGLAGQETQYF.

V usage is TRBV3-1 and J usage is TRBJ2-7. The V gene's germline CDR1 is LGHDT and CDR2 YNNKEL (reference sequence). This CDR3 spans 15 amino acids. The CDR3 protein is CASSQEPSDSYEQYF.

The gene calls are TRBV28 and TRBJ1-1; checking the TCRdb D call of TRBD1 is not possible without DNA. CDR1 and CDR2 from the germline V gene are MDHEN and SYDVKM. The CDR3 spans 17 residues. The CDR3 here is CASSSNLRVGLNTEAFF.

The V gene is TRBV7-9, the J gene TRBJ1-1. The CDR3 spans 15 residues. Per germline, CDR1 SEHNR and CDR2 FQNEAQ (reference sequence). The CDR3 reads CASSLVRGKNTEAFF.

The CDR3: CSARDRIAGNYEQYF. This chain uses TRBV20-1 with TRBJ2-7; TCRdb's D call, TRBD2, is unchecked because there is no DNA. Germline V gene lookup returns CDR1 DFQATT and CDR2 SNEGSKA (reference sequence). The CDR3 runs to 15 residues.

The rearrangement uses TRBV12-3 or TRBV12-4 and TRBJ2-3; lacking DNA, the TRBD1 call made by TCRdb goes unchecked. The CDR3 loop spans 14 amino acids. CDR3 amino acids: CASSDRGRPDTQYF.

The chain recombines TRBV4-3 with TRBJ2-1; as DNA is missing, the TRBD2 call by TCRdb cannot be tested. The CDR3 contains 17 residues. CDR1 and CDR2 (germline): LGHNA, YSLEER. Here the CDR3 reads CASSQDEVSGSYNEQFF.